A selection of T cell receptor beta chains follows, all from one sample in a study of cytomegalovirus exposure and HLA in healthy donors. The assay was immunoSEQ multiplex PCR, and TCRdb's table has in-frame clones only and misses some. Of about 120,000 clones listed, 75% to 85% are singletons. The sample consisted of PBMCs. The receptor set was obtained from a man aged 25-45 years in good health and CMV-seropositive. The CDR3 runs from the conserved cysteine through the conserved F or W. D genes are given only for firm matches. The size entry is marked missing in some rows and otherwise reads once, few, many or a size class.

TRBV30	TRBJ1-3	TRBD1	-	TGTGCCTGGCGCAAGACAGGGTCCAGCTCTGGAAACACCATATATTTT	CAWRKTGSSSGNTIYF
TRBV19	TRBJ1-1	TRBD1	-	TGTGCCAGTAGTATCCCGGTATACAGGGGTCGGTGGACTGAAGCTTTCTTT	CASSIPVYRGRWTEAFF
TRBV5-1	TRBJ2-7	TRBD1	once	TGCGCCAGCAGCTTCAGGGGGCGCACCTACGAGCAGTACTTC	CASSFRGRTYEQYF
TRBV7-3	TRBJ1-2	TRBD1	few	TGTGCCAGCAGCGTTGCCGGGACAGCAAACTATGGCTACACCTTC	CASSVAGTANYGYTF
TRBV6-4	TRBJ2-3	TRBD2	-	TGTGCCAGCAGTGAAGCGGGGAGCTCAGATACGCAGTATTTT	CASSEAGSSDTQYF
TRBV5-1	TRBJ2-5	-	few	TGCGCCAGCAGCGGATACCTGGGCGCTGAGACCCAGTACTTC	CASSGYLGAETQYF
TRBV5-4	TRBJ2-3	TRBD2	-	TGTGCCAGCAGCTTGGAACGGCTAGCGGGAGCCCGGGGGAGCACAGATACGCAGTATTTT	CASSLERLAGARGSTDTQYF
TRBV6-1	TRBJ2-1	-	once	TGTGCCAGCGTACGAGGTAGCGGAGCTTACAATGAGCAGTTCTTC	CASVRGSGAYNEQFF
TRBV29-1	TRBJ1-1	-	-	TGCAGCGTTAGTCGACTTTTGACGGATACTGAAGCTTTCTTT	CSVSRLLTDTEAFF
TRBV9	TRBJ1-1	-	-	TGTGCCAGCAGCGCCCGGGAGACCTACACTGAAGCTTTCTTT	CASSARETYTEAFF
TRBV4-3	TRBJ2-1	TRBD2	-	TGCGCCAGCAGCCAAGATGGCGGGAGACGCGATGAGCAGTTCTTC	CASSQDGGRRDEQFF
TRBV27	TRBJ2-1	-	-	TGTGCCAGCAGTTTAATCGGTAGGGAGCAAGCGGTACATGAGCAGTTCTTC	CASSLIGREQAVHEQFF
TRBV5-4	TRBJ2-5	TRBD2	-	TGTGCCAGCAGCCCGGGAGTACTAGCGGGGGCCGGAAACCAAGAGACCCAGTACTTC	CASSPGVLAGAGNQETQYF
TRBV7-6	TRBJ2-1	TRBD2	-	TGTGCCAGCAGCTTACAGGCGGGAGGGAGGGAGCAGTTCTTC	CASSLQAGGREQFF
TRBV7-2	TRBJ1-2	TRBD1	few	TGTGCCAGCAGCAGGGGACAGCCCACTCATTATGGCTACACCTTC	CASSRGQPTHYGYTF
TRBV5-6	TRBJ1-1	TRBD1	-	TGTGCCAGCAGCTTGGCCCAGGGACAGGGGAGAGGGACTGAAGCTTTCTTT	CASSLAQGQGRGTEAFF
TRBV4-3	TRBJ2-1	TRBD2	-	TGCGCCAGCAGCCCACGGACTAGCGGGAGTTCCTACAATGAGCAGTTCTTC	CASSPRTSGSSYNEQFF
TRBV4-3	TRBJ2-5	TRBD2	-	TGCGCCAGCAGCATACGGACTAGCGGTATACAAGAGACCCAGTACTTC	CASSIRTSGIQETQYF
TRBV4-2	TRBJ2-2	TRBD2	-	TGTGCCAGCAGCCAAGAGCTAGCGGGGGCGAACACCGGGGAGCTGTTTTTT	CASSQELAGANTGELFF
TRBV28	TRBJ2-3	-	-	TGTGCCAGCATCCTGAACAGGGCCCGGACAGATACGCAGTATTTT	CASILNRARTDTQYF
TRBV27	TRBJ1-1	-	-	TGTGCCAGCAGTTCATACAGGGTTGGGGACACTGAAGCTTTCTTT	CASSSYRVGDTEAFF
TRBV19	TRBJ2-4	-	-	TGTGCCAGTAGTATAGATGAGCGCAATGGAGCCAAAAACATTCAGTACTTC	CASSIDERNGAKNIQYF
TRBV4-3	TRBJ1-4	-	-	TGCGCCAGCAGCCAAGCCACGGGACACTTGTTTTTT	CASSQATGHLFF
TRBV7-3	TRBJ2-5	-	-	TGTGCCAGCAGCTTTACAGGGAGTGGGGCGGAGACCCAGTACTTC	CASSFTGSGAETQYF
TRBV9	TRBJ2-6	-	few	TGTGCCAGCACGAGCTCTGGGGCCAACGTCCTGACTTTC	CASTSSGANVLTF
TRBV6-6	TRBJ2-4	-	-	TGTGCCAGCAGTTATCCCGGCAGGTCGGCCAAAAACATTCAGTACTTC	CASSYPGRSAKNIQYF
TRBV7-2	TRBJ1-2	-	-	TGTGCCAGCAGCTTAGCGTACAGGCGGTCTGATGTGGATGGCTACACCTTC	CASSLAYRRSDVDGYTF
TRBV30	TRBJ2-1	TRBD2	-	TGTGCCTGGAGGGGAGCGGGGGGGGGCAATGAGCAGTTCTTC	CAWRGAGGGNEQFF
TRBV4-2	TRBJ2-1	-	few	TGTGCCAGCAGCCGTCGAGGGGGAGGGAGCTCCTACAATGAGCAGTTCTTC	CASSRRGGGSSYNEQFF
TRBV6-5	TRBJ2-5	-	-	TGTGCCAGCAAGAGGATGGATCAAGAGACCCAGTACTTC	CASKRMDQETQYF
TRBV19	TRBJ2-3	-	once	TGTGCCAGCTGCCCGGGGTACGGCACAGATACGCAGTATTTT	CASCPGYGTDTQYF
TRBV7-9	TRBJ1-1	-	few	TGTTCCAGCAGCCCTCGCGGAGGGAACACTGAAGCTTTCTTT	CSSSPRGGNTEAFF
TRBV6-8	TRBJ2-7	-	-	TGTGCCAGCAGTTACCTTCCGGGAAGTCAGTCGGGGGAGCAGTACTTC	CASSYLPGSQSGEQYF
TRBV7-9	TRBJ1-1	-	-	TGTGCCAGCAGCTCACAGGGCATGAACACTGAAGCTTTCTTT	CASSSQGMNTEAFF
TRBV29-1	TRBJ2-7	TRBD1	-	TGCAGCGTTAAAGGACAGGGAGGCTCCTACGAGCAGTACTTC	CSVKGQGGSYEQYF
TRBV9	TRBJ2-5	-	-	TGTGCCAGCTCCCAAGGTGGGAGCCAAGAGACCCAGTACTTC	CASSQGGSQETQYF
TRBV6-4	TRBJ2-1	TRBD2	-	TGTGCCAGCAGTGACGCCGGGACTAGCGGGAGCAATGAGCAGTTCTTC	CASSDAGTSGSNEQFF
TRBV30	TRBJ1-1	TRBD1	few	TGTGCCTGGAGGCCCCCGAACCGGGACAGGTACACTGAAGCTTTCTTT	CAWRPPNRDRYTEAFF
TRBV5-1	TRBJ1-1	TRBD1	-	TGCGCCAGCAGCTCGACAACATACAGGGGCACTGAAGCTTTCTTT	CASSSTTYRGTEAFF
TRBV19	TRBJ1-3	TRBD1	-	TGTGCCAGTAGTGCGGGACAGTATTTTGGAAACACCATATATTTT	CASSAGQYFGNTIYF
TRBV6-6	TRBJ1-5	TRBD1	-	TGTGCCAGCAAGGGGTCGACAGGGGGGATATCAGCCCAGCATTTT	CASKGSTGGISAQHF
TRBV14	TRBJ1-1	-	-	TGTGCCAGCAGCCGCTTCGGGAACACTGAAGCTTTCTTT	CASSRFGNTEAFF
TRBV11-2	TRBJ2-3	TRBD2	-	TGTGCCAGCAGCCGAGGACTAGCGTTGACTAGCACAGATACGCAGTATTTT	CASSRGLALTSTDTQYF
TRBV21-1	TRBJ1-1	-	-	TGTGCCAGCAGCAAAGAGGGGGGACAGCACACTAATACTATAGTAGGAGCTTTCTTT	CASSKEGGQHTNTIVGAFF
TRBV7-3	TRBJ1-3	-	-	TGTGCCAGCAGCTTATCAGGGTCTGGAAACACCATATATTTT	CASSLSGSGNTIYF
TRBV5-6	TRBJ1-1	-	-	TGTGCCAGCAGCTGGGCGACAGGCCAGAACACTGAAGCTTTCTTT	CASSWATGQNTEAFF
TRBV10-3	TRBJ1-4	-	-	TGTGCCTCGGCGCAGGGCATCATGTCTCTTGAAAAACTGTTTTTT	CASAQGIMSLEKLFF
TRBV30	TRBJ1-5	-	-	TGTGCCTGGAGTGTACAGAGCAATCAGCCCCAGCATTTT	CAWSVQSNQPQHF